Each of the 25 T cell receptor beta chains below was sequenced from the same sample in a study of cytomegalovirus exposure and HLA in healthy donors. PCR involved 60 Vbeta and 13 Jbeta primers. Only in-frame clones appear in the TCRdb table, and some are missing; sequencing was by immunoSEQ multiplex PCR. This sample has 100,000 to 150,000 clones, with 10% to 13% found just once. Sequenced: PBMCs. The receptors were gathered from a woman younger than 35 in good health and CMV-seropositive.

The chain has TRBV11-2 and TRBJ2-1; TRBD2 matches at 7 bases. V lost 6 bases and J lost 4; bases outside the gene matches: 15. CDR3 length: 17 amino acids. Germline CDR1 is SGHAT and CDR2 is FQNNGV. CDR3 residues: CASSPRQSGKRYNEQFF. The CDR3 nucleotides are TGTGCCAGCAGTCCTCGACAGAGCGGGAAGAGATACAATGAGCAGTTCTTC.

This clone appeared a few times. The rearrangement uses TRBV6-5 and TRBJ1-3, with a weak D call TRBD1 (5 bases). This CDR3 has 15 amino acids. The germline V gene encodes CDR1 MNHEY and CDR2 SVGAGI. Trimming stripped 5 bases from V and 4 bases from J, with 15 bases between. The CDR3 here is CASSQIDSSGNTIYF. CDR3 sequence (DNA): TGTGCCAGCAGTCAAATTGACAGCAGCGGAAACACCATATATTTT.

The chain recombines TRBV6-1 with TRBJ2-3, with TRBD1 matching 9 bases. CDR1 MNHNS and CDR2 SASEGT come from the germline V gene. Unmatched junction bases numbered 11, after V lost 4 bases and J lost 3 bases. The CDR3 contains 17 residues. The chain's CDR3 is CASSGLQGAIGTDTQYF. DNA of the CDR3: TGTGCCAGCAGTGGCTTACAGGGGGCGATAGGGACAGATACGCAGTATTTT.

The rearrangement uses TRBV2 and TRBJ1-2, with D perhaps matching TRBD1 (5 bases). Germline CDR1 reads SNHLY; CDR2 reads FYNNEI. This CDR3 comprises 14 residues. V lost 3 bases and J 8 bases, leaving 16 bases between the germline ends. DNA for the CDR3: TGTGCCAGCAGTGATACGACCACAAGACAGGGCTACACCTTC. This codes for CASSDTTTRQGYTF.

There are a few counts of this clone. CDR3 nucleotide sequence: TGTGCCAGCCATGACAGGGGAGGCAATCAGCCCCAGCATTTT. Encoded protein: CASHDRGGNQPQHF. The V call is TRBV7-2, the J call TRBJ1-5; TRBD1 aligns across 8 bases. The germline V gene encodes CDR1 SGHTA and CDR2 FQGNSA. The V and J ends lost 8 bases and 2 bases, in that order; junction bases with no gene match: 5. The CDR3 spans 14 residues.

This clone was seen only a few times. This chain connects TRBV5-1 to TRBJ1-4, with D maybe TRBD1 (6 bases). The CDR3 runs to 14 residues. CDR1 SGHRS and CDR2 YFSETQ come from the germline V gene. Between the trimmed V and J ends, which lost 0 bases and 4 bases, there was a span of 7 bases. The CDR3 bases are TGCGCCAGCAGCTTGGACAGGGTTAATGAAAAACTGTTTTTT. Its protein is CASSLDRVNEKLFF.

In its sample, this clone was seen a few times. The chain has TRBV27 and TRBJ1-5; 8 bases align to TRBD1. The V and J ends lost 5 bases and 7 bases, in that order; junction bases with no gene match: 13. This CDR3 spans 16 amino acids. CDR1 is MNHEY, CDR2 SMNVEV, per germline (reference sequence). This CDR3 is CASSTVPGQGQQPQHF. The CDR3 DNA reads as TGTGCCAGCAGTACAGTCCCCGGACAGGGTCAACAGCCCCAGCATTTT.

The chain combines TRBV9 with TRBJ1-4, with 9 bases that match TRBD1. J lost 10 bases, V lost 4 bases, and 11 bases had no gene match. This CDR3 contains 15 residues. CDR1 and CDR2 from the germline V gene are SGDLS and YYNGEE. The CDR3 nucleotides are TGTGCCAGCAGCAACCCGGGACAGGGAACGCGAAAACTGTTTTTT. Amino acids: CASSNPGQGTRKLFF.

The chain carries TRBV25-1 and TRBJ2-7; weak D call: TRBD2 (6 bases). CDR3 length equals 17 residues. Germline loops: CDR1 MGHDK, CDR2 SYGVNS. The V end was cut by 4 bases, the J end by 0 bases, with 19 bases between. CDR3 loop: CASSGTPDPRGSYEQYF. In DNA, the CDR3 is TGTGCCAGCAGTGGCACCCCGGACCCGCGGGGCTCCTACGAGCAGTACTTC.

There are a few counts of this clone. The rearrangement joins TRBV19 to TRBJ1-1; D may be TRBD1 (5 bases). CDR1 is LNHDA and CDR2 is SQIVND in the germline V gene (reference sequence). Between the trimmed V and J ends, which lost 6 bases and 7 bases, there was a span of 15 bases. The CDR3 has 13 residues. The CDR3 loop is CASRLLDRNEAFF. CDR3 sequence (DNA): TGTGCCAGTAGGCTACTTGACAGAAATGAAGCTTTCTTT.

The table lists this clone with a few counts. The chain combines TRBV6-1 with TRBJ1-1, with 9 bases aligning to TRBD1. The CDR3 covers 14 residues. Germline loops: CDR1 MNHNS, CDR2 SASEGT. With 7 bases clipped from V and 5 bases from J, the junction kept 8 bases outside the gene matches. CDR3 protein: CASIQTGGGTEAFF. In DNA, the CDR3 is TGTGCCAGCATTCAAACAGGGGGCGGAACTGAAGCTTTCTTT.

In this sample, this clone turned up a few times. J is TRBJ2-3 and V is TRBV5-1, with D possibly being TRBD2 (5 bases). The CDR3 runs to 16 residues. The germline V gene encodes CDR1 SGHRS and CDR2 YFSETQ. V lost 4 bases to trimming and J lost 0 bases, with 15 bases between them. The CDR3 region is CASSSGRATSTDTQYF. As DNA, the CDR3 is TGCGCCAGCAGCAGCGGAAGGGCGACTAGCACAGATACGCAGTATTTT.

The chain recombines TRBV5-6 with TRBJ1-1; possible D gene TRBD1, 5 bases. The CDR3 loop spans 15 amino acids. V lost 3 bases and J 1 base, leaving 13 bases between the germline ends. The germline CDR1 and CDR2 sequences are SGHDT and YYEEEE. This chain's CDR3 is CASSSRRQPNTEAFF. Here the CDR3 DNA reads TGTGCCAGCAGCTCCCGACGACAGCCGAACACTGAAGCTTTCTTT.

The chain uses TRBV27 and TRBJ2-7, with D maybe TRBD2 (5 bases). Trimming stripped 5 bases from V and 6 bases from J, with 20 bases between. CDR1 is MNHEY, CDR2 SMNVEV, per germline (reference sequence). This CDR3 has 15 residues. This chain's CDR3 is CASSGSSFTPVEQYF. The DNA of the CDR3 is TGTGCCAGCAGTGGGAGTAGTTTTACGCCAGTCGAGCAGTACTTC.

This clone has more than one count but fewer than ten. The chain carries TRBV6-4 and TRBJ2-2, with 9 bases that match TRBD1. The V gene end was trimmed by 0 bases and the J gene end by 7 bases; junction bases not matched to a gene: 6. There are 16 residues in the CDR3. In germline, CDR1 is MRHNA, CDR2 SNTAGT. The CDR3 nucleotides are TGTGCCAGCAGTGACTCTTGGACAGGGGTTGTCGGGGAGCTGTTTTTT. It specifies CASSDSWTGVVGELFF.

The chain joins TRBV9 to TRBJ2-7; 7 bases map to TRBD2. The ends lost 4 bases at V and 3 bases at J; junction bases unmatched: 10. The CDR3 runs to 15 residues. In germline, CDR1 is SGDLS, CDR2 YYNGEE. The CDR3 sequence: CASSPSAGLDYEQYF. Written as DNA, the CDR3 is TGTGCCAGCAGCCCCAGTGCTGGACTAGACTACGAGCAGTACTTC.

DNA for the CDR3: TGCACAACATTCCCCTACGAGCAGTACTTC. Translation: CTTFPYEQYF. The chain uses TRBV20-1 and TRBJ2-7; D is unclear. In germline, CDR1 is DFQATT, CDR2 SNEGSKA (reference sequence). This CDR3 region has 10 residues.

This rearrangement joins TRBV18 to TRBJ1-1, with 10 bases fitting TRBD1. The trim removed 2 bases at V and 11 bases at J, leaving 8 bases unmatched. This CDR3 spans 14 amino acids. CDR1 KGHSH and CDR2 LQKENI come from the germline V gene. CDR3 sequence (DNA): TGTGCCAGCTCACCAGGAGAGACAGGGGGCTTCGCTTTCTTT. Its translation: CASSPGETGGFAFF. Variable domain in full (rest from reference TRBV18 and TRBJ1-1): NAGVMQNPRHLVRRRGQEARLRCSPMKGHSHVYWYRQLPEEGLKFMVYLQKENIIDESGMPKERFSAEFPKEGPSILRIQQVVRGDSAAYFCASSPGETGGFAFFGQGTRLTVV.

The rearrangement links TRBV4-1 to TRBJ1-1; no definite D call. CDR3 length: 16 residues. The germline V and J ends were trimmed by 0 bases and 1 base, with 12 bases remaining between them. Germline values: CDR1 MGHRA, CDR2 YSYEKL. The CDR3 reads CASSQDGVSPNTEAFF. CDR3 DNA sequence: TGCGCCAGCAGCCAAGATGGAGTGTCCCCGAACACTGAAGCTTTCTTT.

In this sample, this clone turned up a few times. The gene calls are TRBV5-1 and TRBJ1-4; D is perhaps TRBD1 (6 bases). Between the trimmed V and J ends, which lost 2 bases and 3 bases, there was a span of 11 bases. This CDR3 spans 15 amino acids. Germline CDR1 SGHRS, CDR2 YFSETQ. The DNA of the CDR3 is TGCGCCAGCAGCTTTCACCAGGGGTCTAATGAAAAACTGTTTTTT. Amino acids: CASSFHQGSNEKLFF.

This clone came up a few times. This chain links TRBV5-1 with TRBJ2-7, with 14 bases that match TRBD2. Trimming took 3 bases from V and 6 from J; bases not matched to a gene: 8. Germline V CDR1 and CDR2: SGHRS, YFSETQ. The CDR3 length is 16 residues. The CDR3 here is CASSSGLAGGKAEQYF. The CDR3 nucleotides read TGCGCCAGCAGCTCCGGACTAGCGGGAGGCAAGGCCGAGCAGTACTTC.

This chain links TRBV19 with TRBJ2-7; the match to TRBD1 covers 7 bases. V was pared by 5 bases and J by 3 bases, with 7 bases of the junction left unmatched. The V gene's germline CDR1 is LNHDA and CDR2 SQIVND (reference sequence). CDR3 size: 14 residues. CDR3 in DNA: TGTGCCAGTAGTGCCACGGGACAGCTCTACGAGCAGTACTTC. Its protein product is CASSATGQLYEQYF.

The J gene is TRBJ2-7, the V gene TRBV6-5; possible D gene TRBD2, 6 bases. The V and J ends lost 5 bases and 0 bases respectively, with 14 bases between them. The CDR3 covers 15 residues. Germline V gives CDR1 MNHEY, CDR2 SVGAGI. CDR3 coding DNA: TGTGCCAGCAGTGCGGTGCCGGGAGCCTCCTACGAGCAGTACTTC. This codes for CASSAVPGASYEQYF.

V usage is TRBV6-5 and J usage is TRBJ2-2, with D tentatively TRBD2 (6 bases). Germline CDR1 MNHEY, CDR2 SVGAGI. This CDR3 region has 13 residues. Trimming left V 7 bases short and J 7 bases short, with 13 bases between. CDR3 region: CASTSSEYGELFF. CDR3 sequence (DNA): TGTGCCAGCACGTCTAGCGAGTACGGGGAGCTGTTTTTT.

This clone has a handful of counts. The chain has TRBV27 and TRBJ1-2; 7 bases align to TRBD1. The CDR3 loop spans 13 amino acids. V was pared by 6 bases and J by 5 bases, with 6 bases of the junction left unmatched. CDR1 is MNHEY and CDR2 is SMNVEV in the germline V gene (reference sequence). The CDR3 sequence is CASSSDRRYGYTF. The CDR3, as DNA: TGTGCCAGCAGCTCGGACAGGAGATATGGCTACACCTTC.